This T cell receptor beta chain was identified during a study of beta chain features in type 1 diabetes. Overall study findings and caveats: Naive, central memory and Treg TCRB repertoires seemed to resemble each other more closely in patients than they did in healthy donors.

Between the trimmed V and J ends, which lost 0 bases and 7 bases, there was a span of 10 bases. The CDR3 length is 14 residues. Per germline, CDR1 LGHNA and CDR2 YSLEER. Expressed TCRB transcripts got sequenced, as all isolated RNA was reverse transcribed. Around 3.57 million reads was the average for naive, central memory and regulatory T cell samples. Measured with immunoSEQ multiplex PCR; TCRdb has only the in-frame clones, and not every one. The table includes hundreds of thousands of clones, roughly 12% detected once. Every donor had blood drawn once into heparin, around 120 mL on average. In this sample, this clone turned up a few times. Its antigen is not identified.

The sequenced material came from naive CD4+ T cells from blood. The chain employs TRBV4-3 and TRBJ2-1; no definite D call. This receptor was obtained from a man aged 18 to 30 in good health. The CDR3 DNA follows: TGCGCCAGCAGCCAAGATAAGTGGGCGAATGAGCAGTTCTTC. Translated: CASSQDKWANEQFF.